Each of the 9 T cell receptor beta chains below was sequenced from the same sample in a study of post-analysis software for immune sequencing data. Study findings and constraints: About 5 TRBV segments were significantly more frequent in patients than in controls. TRBV5-6, TRBV5-1 and TRBV20-1 were among these segments.

Which antigens these TCRs recognize remains unknown. Tagging with unique molecular identifiers was a feature of the TCR beta cDNA libraries. TCRdb fed the PCR reads into MiXCR, producing one record per CDR3 protein. Here the sample spans roughly 670,000 distinct CDR3 sequences, about 60% being singletons. Sequencing was performed on blood. The source of these receptors is a girl aged 2 to 10 with multiple sclerosis.

The chain has TRBV7-9 and TRBJ2-1; 8 bases agree with TRBD1. Germline lookup yields CDR1 SEHNR and CDR2 FQNEAQ (reference sequence). The CDR3 is 15 amino acids. V was clipped by 5 bases and J by 1 base; unmatched bases: 4. The CDR3 loop reads CASSHYRGSYNEQFF. The DNA for the CDR3 is TGTGCCAGCAGCCATTACAGGGGGTCCTACAATGAGCAGTTCTTC.

The chain is built from TRBV5-1 and TRBJ2-7, with D unclear. The CDR3 is 14 residues long. Germline CDR1 SGHRS, CDR2 YFSETQ. V was cut by 4 bases and J by 2 bases, with 13 bases left in between. The CDR3 loop reads CASSLTGPAYEQYF. The CDR3 bases are TGCGCCAGCAGCCTGACTGGTCCCGCCTACGAGCAGTACTTC.

In the case of this clonotype: An end of the junction does not agree with germline; a read error may underlie this. The chain combines TRBV11-2 with TRBJ2-6; 8 bases map to TRBD1. The CDR3 spans 16 residues. CDR1 is SGHAT and CDR2 is FQNNGV in the germline V gene. The CDR3 spells CASSPRTGTGVNVLTF. In DNA form, the CDR3 reads TGTGCCAGCAGCCCCCGGACAGGGACTGGGGTCAACGTCCTGACTTTC.

Only a few counts were recorded for this clonotype. The chain combines TRBV6-5 with TRBJ2-1; weak D call: TRBD2 (6 bases). Trimming shortened V by 0 bases and J by 9 bases, and 6 bases separated the two germline ends. The CDR3 has 12 amino acids. Germline V CDR1 and CDR2: MNHEY, SVGAGI. The CDR3 spells CASSYSGGEQFF. Written as DNA, the CDR3 is TGTGCCAGCAGTTACTCGGGGGGTGAGCAGTTCTTC.

This chain uses TRBV20-1 with TRBJ2-1, with 14 nucleotides matching TRBD2. The CDR3 spans 15 residues. Losses at the gene ends were 5 bases for V and 7 bases for J; bases not matched to a gene: 7. CDR1 is DFQATT, CDR2 SNEGSKA, per germline (reference sequence). The CDR3 sequence is CSASGLAGALNEQFF. CDR3 DNA: TGCAGTGCTTCGGGACTAGCGGGGGCCTTAAATGAGCAGTTCTTC.

This CDR3 reads CASSFGRDSTYEQYF. CDR3 in DNA: TGCGCCAGCAGCTTCGGCCGGGACAGCACCTACGAGCAGTACTTC. The gene calls are TRBV5-1 and TRBJ2-5, with 7 bases identical to TRBD1. The closer fit of TRBJ2-7 to the DNA end suggests the J call may be wrong. Germline values: CDR1 SGHRS, CDR2 YFSETQ. The CDR3 sequence is 15 residues long.

The chain uses TRBV20-1 and TRBJ2-1; 9 bases fit TRBD2. CDR3 length: 13 amino acids. The trim removed 6 bases at V and 8 bases at J, leaving 8 bases unmatched. Germline V gene data show CDR1 as DFQATT and CDR2 as SNEGSKA (reference sequence). CDR3 region: CSAPIAGADEQFF. CDR3 nucleotides: TGCAGTGCCCCAATAGCGGGAGCGGATGAGCAGTTCTTC.

The chain combines TRBV28 with TRBJ2-1; tentatively, D is TRBD1 or TRBD2 (5 bases each). This CDR3 comprises 15 residues. The ends were cut back, 6 bases at V and 5 bases at J, with 17 bases in the middle. Germline lookup yields CDR1 MDHEN and CDR2 SYDVKM. CDR3 protein: CASSSGTSLNNEQFF. The CDR3 nucleotides read TGTGCCAGCAGCTCCGGGACCTCCTTGAACAATGAGCAGTTCTTC. The full variable domain, with the rest looked up from reference TRBV28 and TRBJ2-1, is DVKVTQSSRYLVKRTGEKVFLECVQDMDHENMFWYRQDPGLGLRLIYFSYDVKMKEKGDIPEGYSVSREKKERFSLILESASTNQTSMYLCASSSGTSLNNEQFFGPGTRLTVL.

The chain recombines TRBV6-1 with TRBJ1-1; D uncertain. Germline V CDR1 and CDR2: MNHNS, SASEGT. There are 14 residues in the CDR3. V dropped 3 bases and J dropped 1 base, with 9 bases sitting between them. The CDR3 nucleotides are TGTGCCAGCAGTGAGCAGGCGAAGAACACTGAAGCTTTCTTT. The encoded protein is CASSEQAKNTEAFF.